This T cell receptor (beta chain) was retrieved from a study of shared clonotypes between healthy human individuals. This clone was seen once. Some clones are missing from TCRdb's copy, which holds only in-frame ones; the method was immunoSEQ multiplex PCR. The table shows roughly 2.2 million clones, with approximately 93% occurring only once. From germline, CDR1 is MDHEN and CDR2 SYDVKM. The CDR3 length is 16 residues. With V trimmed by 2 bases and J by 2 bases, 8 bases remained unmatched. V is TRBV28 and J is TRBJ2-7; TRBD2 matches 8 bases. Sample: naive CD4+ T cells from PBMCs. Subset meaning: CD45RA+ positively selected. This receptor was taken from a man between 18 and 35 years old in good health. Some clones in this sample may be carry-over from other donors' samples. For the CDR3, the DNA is TGTGCCAGCAGTTTAGTTGGTACGGGGGGGACCTACGAGCAGTACTTC. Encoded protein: CASSLVGTGGTYEQYF.